The clone carrying this TCR beta chain was counted only a few times. Its antigen is still unknown. This record comes from a study of blood T cells in healthy people across ages. Study information: Capturing about one barcoded beta molecule per two T cells was achieved by template switching.

Between the trimmed V and J ends, which lost 4 bases and 4 bases, there was a span of 16 bases. The CDR3 extends over 15 amino acids. CDR1 is ENHRY and CDR2 is SYGVKD in the germline V gene. Primers used in a second PCR of roughly 6 to 12 cycles were a sample-barcoded 5' primer and a J-beta primer mix. From the 5' RACE reads, TCRdb called clonotypes with MiXCR, one entry per CDR3 protein. Of around 1,000,000 distinct CDR3 sequences detected, almost 25% appear once; the ten largest clones hold about 0.8%. Study-wide findings and caveats: Unsorted PBMCs prevented conclusive naive versus antigen-experienced comparison.

The donors, all healthy, were Caucasians living in Russia, aged roughly 6 to 95. These same data were also listed under a study on T cells of mothers and their children. From that second work: Barcodes and 2-4 random nucleotides were added by M1S in the second PCR.

Sequencing input: blood. The rearrangement uses TRBV10-3 and TRBJ2-5; tentative D call: TRBD1 (5 bases). This sequence was found in a girl aged 2 to 9 in good health. For the CDR3, the DNA is TGTGCCATCAGTGTAAGGACACAAAGAGGAGAGACCCAGTACTTC. Encoded protein: CAISVRTQRGETQYF.